The T cell receptor (beta chain) under discussion was sequenced for a study of cytomegalovirus exposure and HLA in healthy donors. Study results and limitations: According to the study, 160 or so TCR beta chains were cytomegalovirus-associated. It was in a later analysis that TCR association rates were seen to vary by HLA locus, highest for DRB1 and lowest for HLA-C. Among immune exposure information, only CMV serostatus was available.

The PCR made use of 60 Vbeta and 13 Jbeta primers. Generated by immunoSEQ multiplex PCR, the TCRdb table keeps only in-frame clones and is missing some. The sample includes about 150,000 clones, roughly 70% of them seen just once. For this clone: Its antigen is undetermined.

CDR3 length: 14 residues. The V end lost 7 bases, the J end lost 1 base, and 13 bases lay between the germline ends. CDR1 is SNHLY, CDR2 FYNNEI, per germline. The sequence was collected from a young man in good health and CMV-seronegative. This chain joins TRBV2 and TRBJ2-5, with D perhaps matching TRBD1 (6 bases). The sequenced sample consisted of PBMCs. CDR3 nucleotide sequence: TGTGCCAGCAAGCGAGGACAGTCCCAAGAGACCCAGTACTTC. Protein: CASKRGQSQETQYF. Full variable domain (remainder filled in from reference TRBV2 and TRBJ2-5): EPEVTQTPSHQVTQMGQEVILRCVPISNHLYFYWYRQILGQKVEFLVSFYNNEISEKSEIFDDQFSVERPDGSNFTLKIRSTKLEDSAMYFCASKRGQSQETQYFGPGTRLLVL.